This entry describes one T cell receptor beta chain. PCR was performed a second time for roughly 7 to 11 cycles using a sample-barcoded 5' primer and a J-beta primer mix. TCRdb recomputed calls from the 5' RACE reads with MiXCR, one row per CDR3 protein. Of over 1,500,000 distinct CDR3 sequences in the sample, about 39% were seen once. The entry originates in a study of blood T cells in healthy people across ages. Germline V gives CDR1 DFQATT, CDR2 SNEGSKA (reference sequence). Trimming removed 5 bases from V and 13 bases from J, with 21 bases in between. The CDR3 contains 13 residues. The source of this sequence is a human donor in good health. The J gene is TRBJ2-4, the V gene TRBV20-1, with a tentative D call TRBD1 (6 bases). The specimen sequenced was blood. The CDR3 DNA reads as TGCAGTGCTCCGACAGGCCCCTACAATGAGCAGTACTTC. It encodes CSAPTGPYNEQYF.